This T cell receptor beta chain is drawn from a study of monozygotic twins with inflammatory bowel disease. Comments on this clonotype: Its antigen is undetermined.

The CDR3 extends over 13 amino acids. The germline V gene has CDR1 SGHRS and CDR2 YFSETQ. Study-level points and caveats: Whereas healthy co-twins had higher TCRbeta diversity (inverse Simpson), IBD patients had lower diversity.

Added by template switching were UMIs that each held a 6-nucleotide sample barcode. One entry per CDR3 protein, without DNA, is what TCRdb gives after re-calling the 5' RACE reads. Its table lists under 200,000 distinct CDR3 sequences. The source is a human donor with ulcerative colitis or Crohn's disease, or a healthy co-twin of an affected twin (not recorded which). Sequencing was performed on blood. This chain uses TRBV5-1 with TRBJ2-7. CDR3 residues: CASSWDRTYEQYF. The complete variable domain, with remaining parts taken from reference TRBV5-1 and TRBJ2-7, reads KAGVTQTPRYLIKTRGQQVTLSCSPISGHRSVSWYQQTPGQGLQFLFEYFSETQRNKGNFPGRFSGRQFSNSRSEMNVSTLELGDSALYLCASSWDRTYEQYFGPGTRLTVT.